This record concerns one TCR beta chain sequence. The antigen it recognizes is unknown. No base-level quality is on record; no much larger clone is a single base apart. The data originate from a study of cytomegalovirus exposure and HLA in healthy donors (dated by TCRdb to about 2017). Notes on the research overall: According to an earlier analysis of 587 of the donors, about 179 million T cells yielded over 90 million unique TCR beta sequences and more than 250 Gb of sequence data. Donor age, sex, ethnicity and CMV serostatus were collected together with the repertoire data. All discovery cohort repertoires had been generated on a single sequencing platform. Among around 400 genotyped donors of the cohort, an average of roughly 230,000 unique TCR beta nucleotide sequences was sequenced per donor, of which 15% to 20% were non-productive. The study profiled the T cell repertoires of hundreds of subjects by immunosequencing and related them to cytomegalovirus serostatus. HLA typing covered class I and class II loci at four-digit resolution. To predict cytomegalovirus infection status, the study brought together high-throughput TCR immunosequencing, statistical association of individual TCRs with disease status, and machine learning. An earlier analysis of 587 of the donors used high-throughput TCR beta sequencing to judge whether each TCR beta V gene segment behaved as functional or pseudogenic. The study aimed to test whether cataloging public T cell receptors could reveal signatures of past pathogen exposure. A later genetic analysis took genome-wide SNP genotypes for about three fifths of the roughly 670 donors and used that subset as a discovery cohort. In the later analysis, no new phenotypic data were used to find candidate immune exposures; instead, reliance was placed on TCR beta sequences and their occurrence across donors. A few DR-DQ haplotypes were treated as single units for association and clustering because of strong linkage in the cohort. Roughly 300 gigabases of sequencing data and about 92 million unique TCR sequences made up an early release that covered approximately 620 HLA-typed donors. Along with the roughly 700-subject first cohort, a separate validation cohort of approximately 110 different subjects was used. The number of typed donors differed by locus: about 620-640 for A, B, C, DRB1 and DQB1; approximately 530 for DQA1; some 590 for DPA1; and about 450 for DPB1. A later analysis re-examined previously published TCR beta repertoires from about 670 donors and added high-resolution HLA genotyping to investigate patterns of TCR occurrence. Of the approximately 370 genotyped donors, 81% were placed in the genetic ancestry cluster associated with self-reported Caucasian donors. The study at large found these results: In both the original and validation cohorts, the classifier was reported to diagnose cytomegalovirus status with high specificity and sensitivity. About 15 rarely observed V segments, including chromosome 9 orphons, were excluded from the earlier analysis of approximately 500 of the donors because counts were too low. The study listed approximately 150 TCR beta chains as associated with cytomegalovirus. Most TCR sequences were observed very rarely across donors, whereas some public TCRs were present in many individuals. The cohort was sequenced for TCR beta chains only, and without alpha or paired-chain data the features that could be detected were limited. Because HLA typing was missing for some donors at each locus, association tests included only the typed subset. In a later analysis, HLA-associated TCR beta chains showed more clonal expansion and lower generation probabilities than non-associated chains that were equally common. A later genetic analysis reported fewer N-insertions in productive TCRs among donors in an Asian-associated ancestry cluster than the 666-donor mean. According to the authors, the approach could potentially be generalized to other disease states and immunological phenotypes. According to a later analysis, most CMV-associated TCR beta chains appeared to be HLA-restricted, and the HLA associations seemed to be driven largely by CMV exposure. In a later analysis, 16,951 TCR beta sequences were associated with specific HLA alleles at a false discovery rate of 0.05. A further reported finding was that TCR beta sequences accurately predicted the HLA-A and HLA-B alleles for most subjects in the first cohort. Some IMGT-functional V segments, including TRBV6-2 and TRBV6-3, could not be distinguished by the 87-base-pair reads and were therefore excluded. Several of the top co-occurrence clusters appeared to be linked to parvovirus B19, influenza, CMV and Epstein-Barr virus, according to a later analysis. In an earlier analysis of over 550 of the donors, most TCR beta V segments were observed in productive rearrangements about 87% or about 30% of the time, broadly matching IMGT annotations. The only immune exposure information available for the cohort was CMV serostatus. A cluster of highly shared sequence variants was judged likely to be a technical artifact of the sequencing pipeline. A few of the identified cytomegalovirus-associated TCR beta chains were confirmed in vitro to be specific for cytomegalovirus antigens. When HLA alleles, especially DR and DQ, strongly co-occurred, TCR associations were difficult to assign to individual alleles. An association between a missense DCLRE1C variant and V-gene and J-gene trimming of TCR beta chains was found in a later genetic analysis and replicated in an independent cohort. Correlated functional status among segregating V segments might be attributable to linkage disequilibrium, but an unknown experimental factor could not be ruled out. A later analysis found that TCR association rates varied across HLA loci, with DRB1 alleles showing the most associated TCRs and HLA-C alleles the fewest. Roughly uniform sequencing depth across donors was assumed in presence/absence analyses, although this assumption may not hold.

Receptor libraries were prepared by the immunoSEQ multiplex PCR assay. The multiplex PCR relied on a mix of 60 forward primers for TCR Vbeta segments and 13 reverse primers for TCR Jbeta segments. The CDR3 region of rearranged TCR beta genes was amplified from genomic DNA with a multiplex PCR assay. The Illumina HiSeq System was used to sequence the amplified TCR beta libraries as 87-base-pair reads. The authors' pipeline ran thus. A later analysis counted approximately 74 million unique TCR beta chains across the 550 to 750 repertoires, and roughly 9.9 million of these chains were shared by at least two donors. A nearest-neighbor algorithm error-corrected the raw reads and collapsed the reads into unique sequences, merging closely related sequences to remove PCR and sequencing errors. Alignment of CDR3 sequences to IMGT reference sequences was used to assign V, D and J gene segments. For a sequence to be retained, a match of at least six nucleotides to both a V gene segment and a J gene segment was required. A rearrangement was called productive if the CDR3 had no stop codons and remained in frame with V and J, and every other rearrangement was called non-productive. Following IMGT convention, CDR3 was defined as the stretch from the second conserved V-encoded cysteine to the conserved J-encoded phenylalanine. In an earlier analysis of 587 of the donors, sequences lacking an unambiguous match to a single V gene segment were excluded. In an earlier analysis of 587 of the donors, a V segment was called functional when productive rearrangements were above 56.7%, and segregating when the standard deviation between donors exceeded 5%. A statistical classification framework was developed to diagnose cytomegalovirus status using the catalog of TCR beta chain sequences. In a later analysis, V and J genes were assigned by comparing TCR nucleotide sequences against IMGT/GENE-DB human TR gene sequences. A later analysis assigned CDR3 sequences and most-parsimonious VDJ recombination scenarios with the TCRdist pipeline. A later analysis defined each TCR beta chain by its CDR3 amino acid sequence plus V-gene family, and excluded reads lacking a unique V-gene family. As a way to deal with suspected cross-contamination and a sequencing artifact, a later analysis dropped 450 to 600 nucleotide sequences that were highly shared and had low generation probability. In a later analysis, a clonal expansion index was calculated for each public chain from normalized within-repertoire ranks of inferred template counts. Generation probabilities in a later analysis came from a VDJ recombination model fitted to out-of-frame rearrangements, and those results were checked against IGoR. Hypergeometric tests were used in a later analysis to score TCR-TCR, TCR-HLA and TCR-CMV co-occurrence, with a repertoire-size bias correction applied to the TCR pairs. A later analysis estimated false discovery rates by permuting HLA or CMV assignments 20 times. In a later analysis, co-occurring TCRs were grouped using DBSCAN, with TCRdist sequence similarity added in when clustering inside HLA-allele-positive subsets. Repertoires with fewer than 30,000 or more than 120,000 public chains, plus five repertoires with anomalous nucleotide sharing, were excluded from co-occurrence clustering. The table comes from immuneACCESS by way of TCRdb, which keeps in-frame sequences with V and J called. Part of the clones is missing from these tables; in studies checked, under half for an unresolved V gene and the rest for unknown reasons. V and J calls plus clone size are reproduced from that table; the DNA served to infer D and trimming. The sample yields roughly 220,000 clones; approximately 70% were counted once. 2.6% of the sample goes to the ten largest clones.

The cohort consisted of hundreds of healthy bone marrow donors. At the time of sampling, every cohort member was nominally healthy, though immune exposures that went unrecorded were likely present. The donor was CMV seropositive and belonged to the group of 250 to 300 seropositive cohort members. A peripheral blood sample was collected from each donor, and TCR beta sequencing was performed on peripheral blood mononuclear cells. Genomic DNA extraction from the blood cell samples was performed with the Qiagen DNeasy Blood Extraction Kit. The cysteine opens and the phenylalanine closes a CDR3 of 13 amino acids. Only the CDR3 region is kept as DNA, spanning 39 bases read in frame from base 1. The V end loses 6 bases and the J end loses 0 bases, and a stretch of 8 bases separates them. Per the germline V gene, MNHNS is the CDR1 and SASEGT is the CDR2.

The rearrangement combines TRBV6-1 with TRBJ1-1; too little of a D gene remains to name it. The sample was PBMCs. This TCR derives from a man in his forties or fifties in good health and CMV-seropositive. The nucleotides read TGTGCCAGCAGCGGTTTAGTGAACACTGAAGCTTTCTTT. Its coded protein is CASSGLVNTEAFF.